The next 12 T cell receptor beta chains were all read from a single sample in a study of Graves' ophthalmopathy and Graves' hyperthyroidism. CDR3 regions of TCR beta were amplified from RNA transcripts. After a first-round RT-PCR with HTBI primers, a second-round multiplex PCR was run. Via MiXCR, TCRdb re-called the multiplex PCR reads, giving one row per CDR3 protein. The sample includes roughly 1.1 million distinct CDR3 sequences, less than 45% of them seen just once. The sequenced sample was peripheral blood or thyroid tissue (not recorded which). All receptors derive from an adult man with Graves' hyperthyroidism.

This clonotype was seen a few times. The J gene is TRBJ2-7, the V gene TRBV20-1; D possibly corresponds to TRBD1 (6 bases). The CDR3 spans 16 residues. V was cut by 0 bases and J by 3 bases, with 18 bases left in between. Looked up from germline, CDR1 is DFQATT and CDR2 is SNEGSKA (reference sequence). In nucleotides, the CDR3 is TGCAGTGCTAGAGATCTGGGGGAAGGGGGAATCTACGAGCAGTACTTC. Encoded protein: CSARDLGEGGIYEQYF.

The table lists this clonotype with a few counts. This chain connects TRBV5-6 to TRBJ2-5; D may be TRBD2 (5 bases). Trimming shortened V by 0 bases and J by 2 bases, and 14 bases separated the two germline ends. CDR3 length equals 16 residues. Per germline, CDR1 SGHDT and CDR2 YYEEEE. The chain's CDR3 is CASSLALLRAQETQYF. The CDR3 region has the DNA TGTGCCAGCAGCTTGGCGCTTTTGCGGGCACAAGAGACCCAGTACTTC. Full variable domain (remainder filled in from reference TRBV5-6 and TRBJ2-5): DAGVTQSPTHLIKTRGQQVTLRCSPKSGHDTVSWYQQALGQGPQFIFQYYEEEERQRGNFPDRFSGHQFPNYSSELNVNALLLGDSALYLCASSLALLRAQETQYFGPGTRLLVL.

J is TRBJ2-7 and V is TRBV28; D is possibly TRBD2 (5 bases). This CDR3 has 15 amino acids. The germline V gene has CDR1 MDHEN and CDR2 SYDVKM. The germline V and J ends were trimmed by 3 bases and 2 bases, with 14 bases remaining between them. The CDR3 DNA reads TGTGCCAGCAGTTTCTCGGACTTGAGAGCCTACGAGCAGTACTTC. Translation gives CASSFSDLRAYEQYF.

This clonotype was seen at least ten times. The CDR3 DNA sequence: TGTGCCAGCAGCATATACACAGGGCTTAATGAAAAACTGTTTTTT. This sequence encodes CASSIYTGLNEKLFF. The rearrangement joins TRBV11-3 to TRBJ1-4, with a weak D call TRBD1 (6 bases). The CDR3 contains 15 residues. V was shortened by 5 bases and J by 4 bases, with 14 bases between the two germline ends. Germline V CDR1 and CDR2: SGHNT, YENEEA. Drawing the rest from reference TRBV11-3 and TRBJ1-4, the complete variable domain is EAGVVQSPRYKIIEKKQPVAFWCNPISGHNTLYWYLQNLGQGPELLIRYENEEAVDDSQLPKDRFSAERLKGVDSTLKIQPAELGDSAVYLCASSIYTGLNEKLFFGSGTQLSVL.

As to this clonotype: Since a much larger clone is just one base distant, this may be a read error. This chain joins TRBV7-2 and TRBJ2-7; 10 bases are shared with TRBD2. V was clipped by 0 bases and J by 1 base; unmatched bases: 6. Germline CDR1 and CDR2: SGHTA and FQGNSA. The CDR3 contains 17 residues. This CDR3 is CTSSLASLAGQSYEQYF. The CDR3 nucleotides are TGTACCAGCAGCTTAGCGTCACTAGCGGGGCAATCCTACGAGCAGTACTTC.

This clonotype was counted ten times or more. The genes are TRBV12-3 or TRBV12-4 and TRBJ1-5; 11 nucleotides agree with TRBD1. The CDR3 sequence is 15 residues long. V dropped 5 bases and J dropped 6; count of bases not matched to a gene: 6. CDR3 sequence reads: CASSPPGTGGQPQHF. The CDR3 DNA reads TGTGCCAGCAGTCCACCCGGGACAGGGGGTCAGCCCCAGCATTTT.

V is TRBV4-3 and J is TRBJ1-5, with 8 bases lining up with TRBD1. Germline V gives CDR1 LGHNA, CDR2 YSLEER. This CDR3 is 15 amino acids long. Trimming removed 6 bases from V and 1 base from J; junction bases left unmatched: 5. The CDR3 coding sequence is TGCGCCAGCAGGACAGGGGTTTCGAGCAATCAGCCCCAGCATTTT. This encodes CASRTGVSSNQPQHF.

The sample holds many counts of this clonotype. V gene TRBV14 combines with J gene TRBJ1-5; tentative D call: TRBD1 (5 bases). V shed 0 bases and J shed 1 base, with 10 bases lying between them. In germline, CDR1 is SGHDN, CDR2 FVKESK. This CDR3 is built from 16 residues. CDR3: CASSQEGLGSNQPQHF. DNA for the CDR3: TGTGCCAGCAGCCAAGAGGGACTAGGGAGCAATCAGCCCCAGCATTTT.

This clonotype appeared many times. The chain uses TRBV19 and TRBJ2-7, with D unclear. The germline V gene has CDR1 LNHDA and CDR2 SQIVND (reference sequence). Trimming removed 3 bases from V and 3 bases from J, with 9 bases in between. This CDR3 has 13 residues. CDR3 DNA sequence: TGTGCCAGTAGTATGTCATTTAGCTACGAGCAGTACTTC. This sequence encodes CASSMSFSYEQYF. Based on the CDR3 plus reference TRBV19 and TRBJ2-7, the full variable domain is DGGITQSPKYLFRKEGQNVTLSCEQNLNHDAMYWYRQDPGQGLRLIYYSQIVNDFQKGDIAEGYSVSREKKESFPLTVTSAQKNPTAFYLCASSMSFSYEQYFGPGTRLTVT.

This clonotype was observed at least ten times. This chain uses TRBV14 with TRBJ2-7, with no clear D. V lost 0 bases, J lost 1 base, and 13 bases lay in between. Germline CDR1 SGHDN, CDR2 FVKESK. This CDR3 has 16 residues. CDR3 amino acids: CASSQDGYTRSYEQYF. CDR3 nucleotide sequence: TGTGCCAGCAGCCAAGATGGCTACACGAGGTCCTACGAGCAGTACTTC.

This clonotype was seen many times. V gene TRBV20-1 combines with J gene TRBJ2-7, with D perhaps given as TRBD1 or TRBD2 (5 bases each). Looked up from germline, CDR1 is DFQATT and CDR2 is SNEGSKA (reference sequence). The V gene lost 7 bases and the J gene lost 5 bases, with 18 bases spanning the gap. CDR3 length equals 13 residues. The CDR3 coding sequence is TGCAGTGTACCCGGGAAAGGGGTCGACGAGCAGTACTTC. Translated: CSVPGKGVDEQYF.

With respect to this clonotype: This may be a read error, as it is one base from a much larger clone. This chain connects TRBV7-2 to TRBJ2-2; tentative D call: TRBD2 (6 bases). This CDR3 comprises 13 residues. Germline CDR1 and CDR2: SGHTA and FQGNSA. The DNA of the CDR3 is TGTGCCAGCAGCTCCTCGAACACCGGGGGGCTGTTTTTT. Its translation is CASSSSNTGGLFF.